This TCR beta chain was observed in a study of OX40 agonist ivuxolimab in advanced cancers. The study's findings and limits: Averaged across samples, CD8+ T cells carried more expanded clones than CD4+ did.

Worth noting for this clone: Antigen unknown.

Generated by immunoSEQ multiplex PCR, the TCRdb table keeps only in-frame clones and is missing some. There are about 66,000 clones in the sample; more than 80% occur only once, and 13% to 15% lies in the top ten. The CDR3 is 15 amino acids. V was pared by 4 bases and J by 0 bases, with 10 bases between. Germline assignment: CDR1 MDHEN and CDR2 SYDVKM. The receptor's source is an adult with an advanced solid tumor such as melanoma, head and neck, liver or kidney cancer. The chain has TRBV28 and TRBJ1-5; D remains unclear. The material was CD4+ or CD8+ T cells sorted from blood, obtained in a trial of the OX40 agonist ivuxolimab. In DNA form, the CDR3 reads TGTGCCAGCAGTTCCGAAGACACTAGCAATCAGCCCCAGCATTTT. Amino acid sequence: CASSSEDTSNQPQHF.